These 27 T cell receptor beta chains were all obtained from the same sample, sequenced in a study of identical twins. TCRdb processed the 5' RACE reads anew with MiXCR; each CDR3 protein has one entry. The table lists more than 400,000 distinct CDR3 sequences, 13% to 15% of them singletons. These same records also appear under a second study, on yellow fever vaccine responses in identical twins.

Sequencing used CD4+ T cells sorted from blood. These receptors all stem from a woman under 30 in good health.

This clonotype was seen a few times. The V and J genes are TRBV12-3 or TRBV12-4 and TRBJ1-6; 9 nucleotides match TRBD1. The CDR3 covers 17 residues. With V trimmed by 6 bases and J by 5 bases, 11 bases remained unmatched. As DNA, the CDR3 is TGTGCCAGCAGCAAGACCACAGGGGGCGAGAATAATTCACCCCTCCACTTT. It yields the protein CASSKTTGGENNSPLHF.

This clonotype showed up just a few times. V is TRBV21-1 and J is TRBJ1-2. TRBV21-1 is deemed a pseudogene. CDR3 length: 12 residues. The CDR3 loop reads CASSKAGYGYTF. DNA of the CDR3: TGTGCCAGCAGCAAAGCGGGATATGGCTACACCTTC.

The J gene is TRBJ2-5, the V gene TRBV20-1, with TRBD2 matching over 8 bases. The V and J ends lost 6 bases and 7 bases, in that order; junction bases with no gene match: 19. The CDR3 spans 16 residues. The V gene's germline CDR1 is DFQATT and CDR2 SNEGSKA (reference sequence). This CDR3 reads CSAANPGGGPSGTQYF. The DNA for the CDR3 is TGCAGTGCCGCGAATCCGGGGGGGGGCCCCTCGGGGACCCAGTACTTC.

This clonotype was counted between two and nine times. The CDR3 loop reads CAISADGGSTDTQYF. CDR3 in DNA: TGTGCCATCAGTGCAGATGGGGGAAGCACAGATACGCAGTATTTT. This chain connects TRBV10-3 to TRBJ2-3; D could derive from TRBD1 or TRBD2 (5 bases each). Trimming cost V 4 bases and J 0 bases, with 11 bases left between them. This CDR3 is built from 15 residues. In germline, CDR1 is ENHRY, CDR2 SYGVKD.

This chain joins TRBV19 and TRBJ1-1; D gene uncertain. V was trimmed by 3 bases and J by 1 base, leaving 9 bases between them. CDR3 length equals 14 residues. Germline CDR1 and CDR2: LNHDA and SQIVND (reference sequence). CDR3 bases: TGTGCCAGTAGTATTAACGCCGGGAACACTGAAGCTTTCTTT. Its protein product is CASSINAGNTEAFF.

The chain uses TRBV6-1 and TRBJ2-1; 9 nucleotides align to TRBD2. Germline CDR1 reads MNHNS; CDR2 reads SASEGT. This CDR3 contains 18 residues. V dropped 5 bases and J dropped 7; count of bases not matched to a gene: 18. In DNA, the CDR3 is TGTGCCAGCAGTCGGACTACCCCGGGGCTAGCGGGGCCGAATGAGCAGTTCTTC. As protein: CASSRTTPGLAGPNEQFF.

The chain uses TRBV11-2 and TRBJ2-3; 15 bases align to TRBD2. From germline, CDR1 is SGHAT and CDR2 FQNNGV. The CDR3 extends over 18 amino acids. After removal of 2 bases from V and 0 bases from J, the junction contained 3 bases not matched to a gene. This chain's CDR3 is CASSLKGLAGGSTDTQYF. In DNA, the CDR3 is TGTGCCAGCAGCTTAAAGGGACTAGCGGGGGGTAGCACAGATACGCAGTATTTT.

This sequence joins TRBV7-2 and TRBJ2-3; 9 bases are a match to TRBD2. Looked up from germline, CDR1 is SGHTA and CDR2 is FQGNSA. After removal of 0 bases from V and 2 bases from J, the junction contained 9 bases not matched to a gene. The CDR3 loop spans 18 amino acids. CDR3 nucleotide sequence: TGTGCCAGCAGCTTAGCGGTCCTAGCGGGGACAATCACAGATACGCAGTATTTT. It yields the protein CASSLAVLAGTITDTQYF.

This clonotype was observed a few times. The gene calls are TRBV2 and TRBJ2-1, with 8 bases identical to TRBD1. The CDR3 length is 15 residues. V shed 8 bases and J 2 bases; nucleotides not matched to a gene: 8. Per the germline V gene, CDR1 is SNHLY and CDR2 is FYNNEI. The DNA of the CDR3 is TGTGCCAGCTTACGACAGGGGTTGGCCTACAATGAGCAGTTCTTC. Encoded protein: CASLRQGLAYNEQFF.

The rearrangement joins TRBV19 to TRBJ2-4, with 11 bases matching TRBD2. Trimming at V came to 6 bases and at J to 5 bases, leaving 0 bases not matched to a gene. The CDR3 runs 13 residues. CDR1 is LNHDA and CDR2 is SQIVND in the germline V gene (reference sequence). This CDR3 is CASRLAGENIQYF. CDR3 nucleotides: TGTGCCAGTAGACTAGCGGGAGAAAACATTCAGTACTTC.

This clonotype showed up just a few times. This chain links TRBV15 with TRBJ2-7; 10 bases line up with TRBD1. This CDR3 contains 17 residues. Losses at the gene ends were 0 bases for V and 2 bases for J; bases not matched to a gene: 7. Germline CDR1 reads LNHNV; CDR2 reads YYDKDF (reference sequence). The CDR3 nucleotides read TGTGCCACCAGCAGAGATCCCCCGGACAGGGGGACCTACGAGCAGTACTTC. This translates into CATSRDPPDRGTYEQYF.

This clonotype was counted only a few times. The chain has TRBV20-1 and TRBJ2-3, with D hard to call. The CDR3 has 12 residues. Germline CDR1 and CDR2: DFQATT and SNEGSKA (reference sequence). Between the trimmed V and J ends, which lost 6 bases and 2 bases, there was a span of 9 bases. CDR3 loop: CSAPGNTDTQYF. Here the CDR3 DNA reads TGCAGTGCCCCTGGCAACACAGATACGCAGTATTTT.

This clonotype was seen at least ten times. The chain uses TRBV29-1 and TRBJ2-2, with D hard to call. V was cut by 5 bases and J by 4 bases, with 14 bases left in between. Germline lookup yields CDR1 SQVTM and CDR2 ANQGSEA. This CDR3 has 14 residues. CDR3 DNA: TGCAGCGTTAAGAGAGGCTACTCCACCGGGGAGCTGTTTTTT. This sequence encodes CSVKRGYSTGELFF.

This clonotype was picked up a small number of times. V gene TRBV27 combines with J gene TRBJ1-2; the match to TRBD1 covers 9 bases. This CDR3 is built from 16 residues. Germline V gene sequence: CDR1 MNHEY, CDR2 SMNVEV (reference sequence). The trim removed 0 bases at V and 3 bases at J, leaving 5 bases unmatched. The CDR3: CASSLSRGQGYYGYTF. The CDR3 DNA reads TGTGCCAGCAGTTTATCGAGGGGACAGGGTTACTATGGCTACACCTTC.

This clonotype occurred a few times. The chain uses TRBV5-5 and TRBJ1-4, with D possibly being TRBD1 (5 bases). Germline loops: CDR1 SGHKS, CDR2 YYEKEE (reference sequence). Trimming cost V 3 bases and J 8 bases, with 14 bases left between them. This CDR3 spans 14 amino acids. The CDR3 region has the DNA TGTGCCAGCAGCTCCACCTGGGGGGAAGAAAAACTGTTTTTT. It is translated as CASSSTWGEEKLFF.

This clonotype was detected a few times. The rearrangement uses TRBV28 and TRBJ2-4, with D maybe TRBD1 (6 bases). Germline V gives CDR1 MDHEN, CDR2 SYDVKM. Trimming removed 6 bases at V and 0 bases at J, with 15 bases between. This CDR3 region has 16 residues. The CDR3 DNA is TGTGCCAGCAGCCCCAACGGACAGCTAGCCAAAAACATTCAGTACTTC. Encoded protein: CASSPNGQLAKNIQYF.

This clonotype was counted between two and nine times. The chain recombines TRBV25-1 with TRBJ2-3; TRBD2 might be the D (5 bases). This CDR3 is 16 amino acids long. CDR1 MGHDK and CDR2 SYGVNS come from the germline V gene. V lost 1 base and J 0 bases, leaving 11 bases between the germline ends. CDR3 sequence (DNA): TGTGCCAGCAGTGAATGGGGAGCCTCTAGCACAGATACGCAGTATTTT. Encoded protein: CASSEWGASSTDTQYF.

This clonotype was seen more than once but under ten times. The chain employs TRBV2 and TRBJ2-7; D is unresolved. Trimming shortened V by 4 bases and J by 4 bases, and 11 bases separated the two germline ends. The CDR3 covers 13 residues. The germline V gene has CDR1 SNHLY and CDR2 FYNNEI. CDR3 DNA sequence: TGTGCCAGCAGTGTGGACGGTACTTACGAGCAGTACGTC. Protein: CASSVDGTYEQYV.

This clonotype has a handful of counts. The rearrangement links TRBV10-3 to TRBJ2-2; D is perhaps TRBD1 (6 bases). Deletions cut 6 bases from V and 8 bases from J, with 7 bases between. Germline V gene data show CDR1 as ENHRY and CDR2 as SYGVKD. The length of the CDR3 is 11 residues. The CDR3: CAIRDSGELFF. The CDR3 nucleotides read TGTGCCATCAGGGACAGTGGGGAGCTGTTTTTT.

Many counts were recorded for this clonotype. The chain recombines TRBV29-1 with TRBJ1-1; D remains ambiguous. V dropped 2 bases and J dropped 1 base, with 8 bases sitting between them. Per germline, CDR1 SQVTM and CDR2 ANQGSEA. CDR3 length: 13 amino acids. CDR3: CSVEWQRNTEAFF. CDR3 DNA: TGCAGCGTTGAATGGCAGAGGAACACTGAAGCTTTCTTT.

The rearrangement joins TRBV7-2 to TRBJ2-1; 11 nucleotides line up with TRBD2. V dropped 3 bases and J dropped 8; count of bases not matched to a gene: 9. The CDR3 is 16 amino acids. Germline-derived CDR1 and CDR2 are SGHTA and FQGNSA. The CDR3 region is CASSLGSASGGYEQFF. The CDR3 nucleotides are TGTGCCAGCAGCTTGGGGTCGGCTAGCGGGGGGTATGAGCAGTTCTTC.

This clonotype was observed a few times. The V gene is TRBV3-1, the J gene TRBJ2-7; no clear D gene. The CDR3 has 14 residues. Germline V gene lookup returns CDR1 LGHDT and CDR2 YNNKEL (reference sequence). Between the trimmed V and J ends, which lost 1 base and 5 bases, there was a span of 12 bases. CDR3 region: CASSQGSKVDEQYF. As DNA, the CDR3 is TGTGCCAGCAGCCAAGGTAGCAAAGTCGACGAGCAGTACTTC.

At least ten counts were recorded for this clonotype. The J gene is TRBJ1-1, the V gene TRBV12-3 or TRBV12-4, with D perhaps matching TRBD1 (6 bases). Trimming took off 6 bases at V and 4 bases at J, with 12 bases between the two ends. This CDR3 comprises 13 residues. The CDR3 nucleotides read TGTGCCAGCAGCCCCACAGGGTTCACTGAAGCTTTCTTT. Its protein product is CASSPTGFTEAFF.

The CDR3 loop is CASSSGGGGNKQFF. The CDR3 DNA reads as TGTGCCAGCAGCTCTGGAGGAGGAGGGAATAAGCAGTTCTTC. The chain carries TRBV11-3 and TRBJ2-1, with D possibly TRBD2 on 6 matching bases. The V gene lost 4 bases and the J gene lost 11 bases, with 18 bases spanning the gap. The CDR3 covers 14 residues. Germline CDR1 and CDR2: SGHNT and YENEEA. The full variable domain, completed using reference TRBV11-3 and TRBJ2-1, is EAGVVQSPRYKIIEKKQPVAFWCNPISGHNTLYWYLQNLGQGPELLIRYENEEAVDDSQLPKDRFSAERLKGVDSTLKIQPAELGDSAVYLCASSSGGGGNKQFFGPGTRLTVL.

The chain is built from TRBV3-1 and TRBJ2-1; D uncertain. The CDR3 totals 15 residues. Germline assignment: CDR1 LGHDT and CDR2 YNNKEL (reference sequence). Trimming stripped 6 bases from V and 5 bases from J, with 17 bases between. In nucleotides, the CDR3 is TGTGCCAGCAGTCTTGGTCCCAACGTAAACAATGAGCAGTTCTTC. Protein product: CASSLGPNVNNEQFF.

This clonotype has only a few counts. The CDR3 spells CATRSNVNEQFF. The CDR3 coding sequence is TGTGCCACCAGATCTAATGTCAATGAGCAGTTCTTC. The chain uses TRBV15 and TRBJ2-1; D remains ambiguous. Germline V CDR1 and CDR2: LNHNV, YYDKDF (reference sequence). Trimming stripped 6 bases from V and 6 bases from J, with 9 bases between. The CDR3 extends over 12 amino acids.

This chain uses TRBV27 with TRBJ1-2; D gene uncertain. V lost 4 bases, J lost 2 bases, and 11 bases lay in between. This CDR3 is 14 amino acids long. Germline CDR1 is MNHEY and CDR2 is SMNVEV (reference sequence). The CDR3 protein is CASSSAVLNYGYTF. The CDR3 DNA reads as TGTGCCAGCAGTTCGGCAGTGTTAAACTATGGCTACACCTTC.